These T cell receptor beta chains were read from a single sample in a study of cytomegalovirus exposure and HLA in healthy donors. Here immunoSEQ multiplex PCR was the method, and the copy in TCRdb shows in-frame clones only, minus some. The sample consists of approximately 140,000 clones, about 86% of them appearing once. Sequencing was done on a sample of PBMCs. The receptors originated from a man younger than 30 in good health and CMV-seronegative. CDR3s include the opening cysteine and the closing phenylalanine or tryptophan. The D gene is left open where the match is weak. The size entry is marked missing in some rows and otherwise reads once, few, many or a size class.

CDR3nt: TGTGCCAGCAGCGTTTCTAGCGGGAGTGGGGATGCAGATACGCAGTATTTT
CDR3aa: CASSVSSGSGDADTQYF
len: 17
j_gene: TRBJ2-3
d_gene: TRBD2
abundance: -
v_gene: TRBV9

CDR3nt: TGTGCCAGCTCACCACGGGGACTAACGGCTCGCGAGCAGTACTTC
CDR3aa: CASSPRGLTAREQYF
len: 15
j_gene: TRBJ2-7
d_gene: TRBD2
abundance: once
v_gene: TRBV18

CDR3nt: TGTGCCAGCAGGGAAACAAACGAGCAGTACTTC
CDR3aa: CASRETNEQYF
len: 11
j_gene: TRBJ2-7
d_gene: -
abundance: -
v_gene: TRBV2

CDR3nt: TGTGCCAGCAGTTCCAACAGGGGGGGGTCCCAGTACTTC
CDR3aa: CASSSNRGGSQYF
len: 13
j_gene: TRBJ2-5
d_gene: -
abundance: -
v_gene: TRBV9

CDR3nt: TGTGCCAGCATGGGCGCCTACGAGCAGTACTTC
CDR3aa: CASMGAYEQYF
len: 11
j_gene: TRBJ2-7
d_gene: -
abundance: few
v_gene: TRBV6-1

CDR3nt: TGTGCCAGCAGTGGAACAGGGACCGGGGCCAACGTCCTGACTTTC
CDR3aa: CASSGTGTGANVLTF
len: 15
j_gene: TRBJ2-6
d_gene: -
abundance: -
v_gene: TRBV6-6

CDR3nt: TGTGCCAGCAGCTTAGCCCCCAAAGGCAGGGTGGGTGAAAAACTGTTTTTT
CDR3aa: CASSLAPKGRVGEKLFF
len: 17
j_gene: TRBJ1-4
d_gene: -
abundance: -
v_gene: TRBV7-8

CDR3nt: TGTGCCAGCAGTTACTCTCGCAGGGCCCAGCCCCAGCATTTT
CDR3aa: CASSYSRRAQPQHF
len: 14
j_gene: TRBJ1-5
d_gene: -
abundance: -
v_gene: TRBV6-5

CDR3nt: TGTGCCAGCAGCCACCCCGGGTCCCACGCATCACCCCTCCACTTT
CDR3aa: CASSHPGSHASPLHF
len: 15
j_gene: TRBJ1-6
d_gene: -
abundance: -
v_gene: TRBV5-4

CDR3nt: TGTGCCAGCAGCCGGGACACGGGATATGAAAAACTGTTTTTT
CDR3aa: CASSRDTGYEKLFF
len: 14
j_gene: TRBJ1-4
d_gene: -
abundance: -
v_gene: TRBV28

CDR3nt: TGTGCCAGCAGCCAAGATCGGGGGTCGGGAACCGGGGAGCTGTTTTTT
CDR3aa: CASSQDRGSGTGELFF
len: 16
j_gene: TRBJ2-2
d_gene: -
abundance: few
v_gene: TRBV14

CDR3nt: TGTGCCAGCAGTGACCTACTAGCGGGGGCCTCCTACAATGAGCAGTTCTTC
CDR3aa: CASSDLLAGASYNEQFF
len: 17
j_gene: TRBJ2-1
d_gene: TRBD2
abundance: once
v_gene: TRBV25-1

CDR3nt: TGCAGCGCAAGACTAGCGGGACTCGATGAGCAGTTCTTC
CDR3aa: CSARLAGLDEQFF
len: 13
j_gene: TRBJ2-1
d_gene: TRBD2
abundance: -
v_gene: TRBV29-1

CDR3nt: TGTGCCAGCAGTTTAATGGGGGCTCGCTCCAATTCACCCCTCCACTTT
CDR3aa: CASSLMGARSNSPLHF
len: 16
j_gene: TRBJ1-6
d_gene: -
abundance: -
v_gene: TRBV27

CDR3nt: TGTGCCAGCAGCCCGACTAGCGGGAGGGCTGACGAGCAGTTCTTC
CDR3aa: CASSPTSGRADEQFF
len: 15
j_gene: TRBJ2-1
d_gene: TRBD2
abundance: -
v_gene: TRBV27

CDR3nt: TGTGCCAGCAGCACGCGGACGTCGGAGGTCTACGAGCAGTACTTC
CDR3aa: CASSTRTSEVYEQYF
len: 15
j_gene: TRBJ2-7
d_gene: -
abundance: -
v_gene: TRBV7-6

CDR3nt: TGTGCCAGCAGCCAAGTAGAAATGACTGGAAACACCATATATTTT
CDR3aa: CASSQVEMTGNTIYF
len: 15
j_gene: TRBJ1-3
d_gene: -
abundance: -
v_gene: TRBV4-2

CDR3nt: TGCGCCAGCAGCCAAGACCCGACAGGCCAAGAGACCCAGTACTTC
CDR3aa: CASSQDPTGQETQYF
len: 15
j_gene: TRBJ2-5
d_gene: -
abundance: -
v_gene: TRBV4-1

CDR3nt: TGTGCCAGCAGCTCAGTAAACCCAATCGCTGAAGCTTTCTTT
CDR3aa: CASSSVNPIAEAFF
len: 14
j_gene: TRBJ1-1
d_gene: -
abundance: -
v_gene: TRBV7-2

CDR3nt: TGCGCCAGCAGCTTGGCGCGACGGGAAGAAGTCTCTGGAAACACCATATATTTT
CDR3aa: CASSLARREEVSGNTIYF
len: 18
j_gene: TRBJ1-3
d_gene: -
abundance: few
v_gene: TRBV5-1

CDR3nt: TGTGCCAGCAGTGGGGGACTAGCGGGAACCTACGAGCAGTACTTC
CDR3aa: CASSGGLAGTYEQYF
len: 15
j_gene: TRBJ2-7
d_gene: TRBD2
abundance: -
v_gene: TRBV6-1

CDR3nt: TGTGCCAGCAGCTTGGGCGGGGTCCCCGTTGGCTACACCTTC
CDR3aa: CASSLGGVPVGYTF
len: 14
j_gene: TRBJ1-2
d_gene: -
abundance: -
v_gene: TRBV5-6

CDR3nt: TGTGCCAGCAGCTTAGTTTACGGCCTGGCACCCGGGGAGCAGTTCTTC
CDR3aa: CASSLVYGLAPGEQFF
len: 16
j_gene: TRBJ2-1
d_gene: -
abundance: -
v_gene: TRBV7-8

CDR3nt: TGTGCCAGTAGTATGGCCGCGCGCTCGGAGGAAAAACTGTTTTTT
CDR3aa: CASSMAARSEEKLFF
len: 15
j_gene: TRBJ1-4
d_gene: -
abundance: few
v_gene: TRBV19

CDR3nt: TGCGCCAGCAGCTTGGATACGGGGGGCACCGGGGAGCTGTTTTTT
CDR3aa: CASSLDTGGTGELFF
len: 15
j_gene: TRBJ2-2
d_gene: TRBD2
abundance: few
v_gene: TRBV5-1

CDR3nt: TGTGCTAGTTCAGGGGGCTCCTACGAGCAGTACTTC
CDR3aa: CASSGGSYEQYF
len: 12
j_gene: TRBJ2-7
d_gene: TRBD1
abundance: once
v_gene: TRBV12-5

CDR3nt: TGTGCCAGCAGTTTGTCAGGGGACCGCCACGAGCAGTACTTC
CDR3aa: CASSLSGDRHEQYF
len: 14
j_gene: TRBJ2-7
d_gene: -
abundance: -
v_gene: TRBV28

CDR3nt: TGCGCCAGCAGCCAAATGCCCAGGGGGCGTATCTCTGGGGCCAACGTCCTGACTTTC
CDR3aa: CASSQMPRGRISGANVLTF
len: 19
j_gene: TRBJ2-6
d_gene: TRBD1
abundance: -
v_gene: TRBV4-1

CDR3nt: TGCGCCAGCAGCTTATTAACAATACAGGGTTCGAACACTGAAGCTTTCTTT
CDR3aa: CASSLLTIQGSNTEAFF
len: 17
j_gene: TRBJ1-1
d_gene: -
abundance: -
v_gene: TRBV5-1

CDR3nt: TGTGCCAGCAGCGTAGTAGCGGGATACGAGCAGTACTTC
CDR3aa: CASSVVAGYEQYF
len: 13
j_gene: TRBJ2-7
d_gene: TRBD2
abundance: -
v_gene: TRBV7-9

CDR3nt: TGCAGCGTTTCACCGGGGGGATCCTACGAGCAGTACTTC
CDR3aa: CSVSPGGSYEQYF
len: 13
j_gene: TRBJ2-7
d_gene: TRBD2
abundance: -
v_gene: TRBV29-1

CDR3nt: TGTGCCAGCACCCCTAGAACGGGGGGAAGTACTGAAGCTTTCTTT
CDR3aa: CASTPRTGGSTEAFF
len: 15
j_gene: TRBJ1-1
d_gene: -
abundance: -
v_gene: TRBV7-2

CDR3nt: TGTGCCAGCAGCTTAGCGGCGGGTGTCCAGTACTTC
CDR3aa: CASSLAAGVQYF
len: 12
j_gene: TRBJ2-5
d_gene: -
abundance: -
v_gene: TRBV7-7

CDR3nt: TGTGCCAGCAGCGCTGGGGACAGCACGAACACCGGGGAGCTGTTTTTT
CDR3aa: CASSAGDSTNTGELFF
len: 16
j_gene: TRBJ2-2
d_gene: TRBD1
abundance: -
v_gene: TRBV9

CDR3nt: TGTGCCAGCAGCGCGGACAGGGGGAGCTCTGGAAACACCATATATTTT
CDR3aa: CASSADRGSSGNTIYF
len: 16
j_gene: TRBJ1-3
d_gene: TRBD1
abundance: -
v_gene: TRBV11-2

CDR3nt: TGTGCCAGCAGCTTCCTGACAGGGGGCTACGAGCAGTACTTC
CDR3aa: CASSFLTGGYEQYF
len: 14
j_gene: TRBJ2-7
d_gene: TRBD1
abundance: -
v_gene: TRBV11-2

CDR3nt: TGCGCCAGCAGTGAGTCGATAGCGGGAGCAGATACGCAGTATTTT
CDR3aa: CASSESIAGADTQYF
len: 15
j_gene: TRBJ2-3
d_gene: TRBD2
abundance: once
v_gene: TRBV10-1

CDR3nt: TGTGCCAGCAGTTACCACGCGGGACGGGTGAACACTGAAGCTTTCTTT
CDR3aa: CASSYHAGRVNTEAFF
len: 16
j_gene: TRBJ1-1
d_gene: -
abundance: once
v_gene: TRBV6-5

CDR3nt: TGTGCCAGCAGCTCTCGGGGGGCCCCCGGGGAGCTGTTTTTT
CDR3aa: CASSSRGAPGELFF
len: 14
j_gene: TRBJ2-2
d_gene: -
abundance: -
v_gene: TRBV5-4

CDR3nt: TGTGCCAGCAGCGCCGACAGTCACACCGGGGAGCTGTTTTTT
CDR3aa: CASSADSHTGELFF
len: 14
j_gene: TRBJ2-2
d_gene: -
abundance: -
v_gene: TRBV9

CDR3nt: TGTGCCAGCAGCTTGTCCGGTAGCACCGTGGGAGAGGTCGATGGCTACACCTTC
CDR3aa: CASSLSGSTVGEVDGYTF
len: 18
j_gene: TRBJ1-2
d_gene: -
abundance: -
v_gene: TRBV5-6

CDR3nt: TGTGCCACAACAGATTCTAGCGGGATTTTTTACAATGAGCAGTTCTTC
CDR3aa: CATTDSSGIFYNEQFF
len: 16
j_gene: TRBJ2-1
d_gene: TRBD2
abundance: -
v_gene: TRBV10-3